This T cell receptor (beta chain) derives from a study of cytomegalovirus exposure and HLA in healthy donors. With 60 Vbeta and 13 Jbeta primers, the PCR was carried out. The method was immunoSEQ multiplex PCR; TCRdb's version includes in-frame clones alone and lacks a portion of them. The sample shows 100,000 to 150,000 clones, about three quarters of them seen only once. The germline CDR1 and CDR2 sequences are GTSNPN and SVGIG (reference sequence). The V gene lost 2 bases and the J gene lost 6 bases, with 10 bases spanning the gap. CDR3 length: 13 residues. Sequencing used PBMCs. The TCR sequence derives from a woman aged 60-70 years in good health and CMV-seropositive. The chain is built from TRBV30 and TRBJ2-2; D call uncertain. CDR3: CAWSMRLAGELFF. CDR3 DNA: TGTGCCTGGAGTATGCGGCTCGCCGGGGAGCTGTTTTTT.